The 13 T cell receptor beta chains in this list originate from one sample, sequenced in a study of cytomegalovirus exposure and HLA in healthy donors. PCR involved 60 Vbeta and 13 Jbeta primers. The table came from immunoSEQ multiplex PCR; TCRdb's copy has only in-frame clones and leaves some out. The profile shows more than 60,000 clones, roughly 82% of them singletons. The sequencing input was PBMCs. Receptor source: a man in his 70s in good health and CMV-seropositive.

The V call is TRBV10-3, the J call TRBJ1-5, with D possibly being TRBD1 (5 bases). V was clipped by 3 bases and J by 0 bases, with 9 bases between them. The length of the CDR3 is 15 residues. Germline CDR1 and CDR2: ENHRY and SYGVKD. The CDR3 DNA reads TGTGCCATCAGTGATGCCAGGGATAGCAATCAGCCCCAGCATTTT. Translation: CAISDARDSNQPQHF.

This chain links TRBV6-1 with TRBJ2-3; D gene unclear. Germline loops: CDR1 MNHNS, CDR2 SASEGT. V was trimmed by 6 bases and J by 2 bases, leaving 12 bases between them. This CDR3 spans 14 amino acids. The CDR3: CASRSSPNTDTQYF. The CDR3 DNA reads TGTGCCAGCAGGAGTTCTCCGAACACAGATACGCAGTATTTT.

This chain links TRBV7-3 with TRBJ2-5; the D is unclear. The CDR3 totals 14 residues. Germline V gene data show CDR1 as SGHTA and CDR2 as FQGTGA. Trimming pared 1 base from V and 5 bases from J, leaving 11 bases between. This CDR3 is CASSLRAQLETQYF. The CDR3 coding sequence is TGTGCCAGCAGCTTAAGGGCACAGTTGGAGACCCAGTACTTC.

This rearrangement joins TRBV11-3 to TRBJ2-7, with D possibly being TRBD2 (5 bases). Germline V gene lookup returns CDR1 SGHNT and CDR2 YENEEA. V was shortened by 0 bases and J by 9 bases, with 12 bases between the two germline ends. The CDR3 is 13 amino acids. The CDR3 DNA follows: TGTGCCAGCAGCTTAGATCTGACCAGCGGGCAGTACTTC. Encoded protein: CASSLDLTSGQYF. Using reference TRBV11-3 and TRBJ2-7 for the parts outside the CDR3, the full variable domain is EAGVVQSPRYKIIEKKQPVAFWCNPISGHNTLYWYLQNLGQGPELLIRYENEEAVDDSQLPKDRFSAERLKGVDSTLKIQPAELGDSAVYLCASSLDLTSGQYFGPGTRLTVT.

V gene TRBV7-9 combines with J gene TRBJ2-7, with 8 bases fitting TRBD1. Germline V gene data show CDR1 as SEHNR and CDR2 as FQNEAQ (reference sequence). J was trimmed by 3 bases and V by 5 bases; bases with no gene match: 9. CDR3 size: 15 residues. The CDR3 bases are TGTGCCAGCAGCGCGTTACGGACAGGGATCTACGAGCAGTACTTC. Translating gives CASSALRTGIYEQYF.

In its sample, this clone ranks as medium-sized. The chain employs TRBV27 and TRBJ2-7; 8 positions agree with TRBD2. The germline CDR1 and CDR2 sequences are MNHEY and SMNVEV (reference sequence). The CDR3 has 15 residues. The V segment lost 7 bases and the J segment 6 bases; nucleotides outside the gene matches: 14. The CDR3 reads CASKVAGTAGSEQYF. The DNA for the CDR3 is TGTGCCAGCAAGGTAGCGGGGACTGCTGGGAGCGAGCAGTACTTC.

The rearrangement uses TRBV10-3 and TRBJ1-6; tentative D call: TRBD1 (6 bases). CDR1 is ENHRY and CDR2 is SYGVKD in the germline V gene. This CDR3 region has 14 residues. Trimming removed 4 bases at V and 9 bases at J, with 13 bases between. CDR3 sequence reads: CAISGQQGGSPLHF. As DNA, the CDR3 is TGTGCCATCAGTGGACAGCAAGGGGGTTCACCCCTCCACTTT.

The chain links TRBV18 to TRBJ1-1, with 8 bases matching TRBD1. The CDR3 totals 15 residues. Germline trimming cut 2 bases from V and 0 bases from J; bases unmatched to any gene: 2. Per the germline V gene, CDR1 is KGHSH and CDR2 is LQKENI. The CDR3 DNA reads as TGTGCCAGCTCACCAATGGACAGGGTGAACACTGAAGCTTTCTTT. Protein product: CASSPMDRVNTEAFF. The entire variable domain, with the rest obtained from reference TRBV18 and TRBJ1-1, is as follows: NAGVMQNPRHLVRRRGQEARLRCSPMKGHSHVYWYRQLPEEGLKFMVYLQKENIIDESGMPKERFSAEFPKEGPSILRIQQVVRGDSAAYFCASSPMDRVNTEAFFGQGTRLTVV.

The chain carries TRBV7-3 and TRBJ2-2, with 13 bases that match TRBD2. From germline, CDR1 is SGHTA and CDR2 FQGTGA. J gave up 5 bases and V 5 bases, and 2 bases lay outside the gene matches. The CDR3 covers 15 residues. The CDR3 is CASSPGLAGTGELFF. CDR3 coding DNA: TGTGCCAGCAGCCCGGGACTAGCGGGGACCGGGGAGCTGTTTTTT.

The chain combines TRBV7-2 with TRBJ2-2; D is perhaps TRBD1 (5 bases). This CDR3 spans 15 amino acids. Trimming removed 2 bases from V and 0 bases from J, with 7 bases in between. Looked up from germline, CDR1 is SGHTA and CDR2 is FQGNSA. Here the CDR3 reads CASSLPGSNTGELFF. DNA for the CDR3: TGTGCCAGCAGCTTACCAGGGTCGAACACCGGGGAGCTGTTTTTT. Variable domain in full (rest from reference TRBV7-2 and TRBJ2-2): GAGVSQSPSNKVTEKGKDVELRCDPISGHTALYWYRQSLGQGLEFLIYFQGNSAPDKSGLPSDRFSAERTGGSVSTLTIQRTQQEDSAVYLCASSLPGSNTGELFFGEGSRLTVL.

The chain links TRBV9 to TRBJ2-7; possible D gene TRBD1, 6 bases. Germline lookup yields CDR1 SGDLS and CDR2 YYNGEE. The CDR3 has 15 residues. Trimming shortened V by 3 bases and J by 6 bases, and 19 bases separated the two germline ends. This chain's CDR3 is CASSAQGTLGSEQYF. The CDR3 DNA follows: TGTGCCAGCAGCGCACAGGGCACTCTGGGTAGCGAGCAGTACTTC.

This clone occurred once. Distinct nucleotide sequences in the sample also encode this CDR3. The J gene is TRBJ2-5, the V gene TRBV10-3; D is unclear. Germline V lookup: CDR1 ENHRY, CDR2 SYGVKD. This CDR3 contains 11 residues. V lost 10 bases and J lost 5, with 11 bases in between. The CDR3 here is CASGGGETQYF. CDR3 DNA sequence: TGTGCCAGTGGCGGCGGCGAGACCCAGTACTTC.

Only a few counts were recorded for this clone. This chain links TRBV4-1 with TRBJ2-2; 10 bases are shared with TRBD2. The CDR3 contains 16 residues. CDR1 and CDR2 from the germline V gene are MGHRA and YSYEKL. V shed 4 bases, J shed 4 bases, and the junction held 6 bases outside the gene matches. The CDR3 loop reads CASSLRTSGGTGELFF. The CDR3 bases are TGCGCCAGCAGCCTTCGGACTAGCGGCGGCACCGGGGAGCTGTTTTTT.